These T cell receptor beta chains were read from a single sample in a study of cytomegalovirus exposure and HLA in healthy donors. Some clones are missing from TCRdb's copy, which holds only in-frame ones; the method was immunoSEQ multiplex PCR. This sample has 84,000 or so clones, with roughly 79% found just once. Specimen: PBMCs. The source of these receptors is a male donor in good health and CMV-seronegative. The conserved cysteine and the conserved F or W are not part of the CDR3 here.

CDR3 protein,V gene,J gene
ASSSSRDEYQPQH,TRBV6-5,TRBJ1-5
ASSPRERGGLNEQF,TRBV4-1,TRBJ2-1
ASSPRVGGRTYEQY,TRBV5-1,TRBJ2-7
ASSQDEDYTSTDTQY,TRBV4-2,TRBJ2-3
ASSFFRNEQF,TRBV11-2,TRBJ2-1
ASIRPGLAGRSYEQY,TRBV10-1,TRBJ2-7
ASSPPIALNYGYT,TRBV18,TRBJ1-2
ASSTGHGTSGSRAGELF,TRBV19,TRBJ2-2
ASSREVGGAFHGYT,TRBV9,TRBJ1-2
ASSQDRNTEAF,TRBV28,TRBJ1-1
ASSPTGVVNTGELF,TRBV19,TRBJ2-2
ASSPDRGEGYEQY,TRBV18,TRBJ2-7
ASTSEEGTNTEAF,TRBV6-6,TRBJ1-1
ASSQDFGQTQY,TRBV14,TRBJ2-5
ASSDGRAANYGYT,TRBV6-1,TRBJ1-2
ASSEGQGETGELF,TRBV6-1,TRBJ2-2
ASSAGTGGYEQY,TRBV9,TRBJ2-7
ASSRSRQGGIEPNEKLF,TRBV4-1,TRBJ1-4
ASSLGAALTNYGYT,TRBV5-4,TRBJ1-2
ASRGQGDYNSPLH,TRBV10-2,TRBJ1-6
ASSLTDRRNQPQH,TRBV19,TRBJ1-5
ASSFKPPNGELF,TRBV28,TRBJ2-2